This T cell receptor (beta chain) was identified in a study of OX40 agonist ivuxolimab in advanced cancers. Blood samples were obtained at baseline, cycle 4 day 1, and cycle 7 day 1. This table comes from immunoSEQ multiplex PCR, and its TCRdb copy is limited to in-frame clones, with some not included. The data show roughly 70,000 clones, 80% to 90% seen once. About this clone itself: Other nucleotide sequences from this sample produce the same CDR3.

This material consisted of CD4+ or CD8+ T cells sorted from blood, taken in a trial of the OX40 agonist ivuxolimab. The sequence derives from an adult with an advanced solid tumor such as melanoma, head and neck, liver or kidney cancer.

In DNA form, the CDR3 reads TGTGCCAGCGGGGGGGTGGACATTCAGTACTTC. This translates into CASGGVDIQYF. The J gene is TRBJ2-4, the V gene TRBV2, with 7 bases identical to TRBD2. This CDR3 spans 11 amino acids. V gave up 8 bases and J gave up 8 bases; unmatched junction bases: 3. The germline V gene has CDR1 SNHLY and CDR2 FYNNEI.